These 26 T cell receptor beta chains were sequenced from one sample in a study of long-term antiretroviral therapy in people with HIV. immunoSEQ v3.0 was run at survey level. Some clones are missing from TCRdb's copy, which holds only in-frame ones; the method was immunoSEQ multiplex PCR. In the table there are about 24,000 clones, 70% to 90% of which are singletons. This specimen consisted of unsorted PBMCs, obtained 1.8 years before starting antiretroviral therapy. The receptor source for this set is a woman in her twenties or thirties with HIV.

This clone was detected only a few times. This chain uses TRBV5-1 with TRBJ1-2, with 12 nucleotides matching TRBD1. V trimming: 8 bases; J trimming: 6 bases; junction bases outside the gene matches: 8. The CDR3 length is 14 residues. CDR1 and CDR2 from the germline V gene are SGHRS and YFSETQ. The CDR3 sequence is CASTGQGADDGYTF. The CDR3 DNA reads as TGCGCCAGTACGGGACAGGGGGCCGACGATGGCTACACCTTC.

The chain recombines TRBV28 with TRBJ2-5, with unresolved D. The length of the CDR3 is 13 residues. Germline CDR1 reads MDHEN; CDR2 reads SYDVKM. V was pared by 3 bases and J by 5 bases, with 10 bases between. As DNA, the CDR3 is TGTGCCAGCAGTTTGGGGTATTCGGAGACCCAGTACTTC. Translating it yields CASSLGYSETQYF.

The V call is TRBV29-1, the J call TRBJ1-2; D not certain. From germline, CDR1 is SQVTM and CDR2 ANQGSEA. Deletions cut 4 bases from V and 0 bases from J, with 9 bases between. CDR3 length equals 13 residues. CDR3 amino acids: CSVGAATNYGYTF. CDR3 bases: TGCAGCGTTGGGGCAGCGACTAACTATGGCTACACCTTC.

The rearrangement joins TRBV4-1 to TRBJ1-4; D unclear. The CDR3 covers 19 residues. Germline CDR1 reads MGHRA; CDR2 reads YSYEKL. Trimming removed 2 bases from V and 0 bases from J, with 19 bases in between. The CDR3 reads CASSQFFAASPTTNEKLFF. In DNA form, the CDR3 reads TGCGCCAGCAGCCAATTCTTTGCGGCCTCGCCAACAACTAATGAAAAACTGTTTTTT.

The chain employs TRBV6-1 and TRBJ2-2, with D possibly being TRBD1 (6 bases). Between the trimmed V and J ends, which lost 3 bases and 0 bases, there was a span of 8 bases. The CDR3 sequence is 15 residues long. Germline loops: CDR1 MNHNS, CDR2 SASEGT. The CDR3 DNA is TGTGCCAGCAGTGAGGACAGACCGAACACCGGGGAGCTGTTTTTT. Protein sequence: CASSEDRPNTGELFF.

V is TRBV4-2 and J is TRBJ1-2; possible D gene TRBD1, 6 bases. V was shortened by 3 bases and J by 7 bases, with 24 bases between the two germline ends. Germline V lookup: CDR1 LGHNA, CDR2 YNFKEQ. The CDR3 consists of 17 residues. DNA for the CDR3: TGTGCCAGCAGCCATATACCTTTTGTGGGGGCCAGTGGTGGCTACACCTTC. It translates to CASSHIPFVGASGGYTF.

The chain uses TRBV11-2 and TRBJ2-3, with a tentative D call TRBD2 (5 bases). Germline CDR1 SGHAT, CDR2 FQNNGV. The ends were cut back, 1 base at V and 3 bases at J, with 17 bases in the middle. The CDR3 is made up of 17 amino acids. Written as DNA, the CDR3 is TGTGCCAGCAGCTTAGCACCCGATTCGGGGTGGACAGATACGCAGTATTTT. Translated, it gives CASSLAPDSGWTDTQYF.

J is TRBJ1-4 and V is TRBV7-6, with D uncertain. Germline assignment: CDR1 SGHVS and CDR2 FNYEAQ. The CDR3 is made up of 13 amino acids. Between the trimmed V and J ends, which lost 1 base and 8 bases, there was a span of 8 bases. The CDR3 region is CASSLGREEKLFF. CDR3 coding DNA: TGTGCCAGCAGCTTAGGGAGAGAGGAAAAACTGTTTTTT.

The chain carries TRBV29-1 and TRBJ1-1; 8 positions match TRBD1. CDR1 SQVTM and CDR2 ANQGSEA come from the germline V gene. V gave up 6 bases and J gave up 6 bases; unmatched junction bases: 3. The CDR3 extends over 11 amino acids. The CDR3 DNA reads as TGCAGCGTCGACAGGGGACCTGAAGCTTTCTTT. Translated: CSVDRGPEAFF.

V and J are TRBV5-6 and TRBJ2-1; D unresolved. CDR1 is SGHDT, CDR2 YYEEEE, per germline. The V end was cut by 1 base, the J end by 0 bases, with 20 bases between. This CDR3 region has 19 residues. CDR3 DNA: TGTGCCAGCAGCTTGTTCTCTTCCTACTTCGTGAGCTCCTACAATGAGCAGTTCTTC. It yields the protein CASSLFSSYFVSSYNEQFF. The full variable domain, rest sourced from reference TRBV5-6 and TRBJ2-1, is DAGVTQSPTHLIKTRGQQVTLRCSPKSGHDTVSWYQQALGQGPQFIFQYYEEEERQRGNFPDRFSGHQFPNYSSELNVNALLLGDSALYLCASSLFSSYFVSSYNEQFFGPGTRLTVL.

The V call is TRBV7-6, the J call TRBJ2-3; 13 positions match TRBD2. Germline-derived CDR1 and CDR2 are SGHVS and FNYEAQ. V shed 1 base, J shed 7 bases, and the junction held 2 bases outside the gene matches. The CDR3 runs to 15 residues. CDR3 DNA: TGTGCCAGCAGCTTAGGGACTAGCGGGGGTAATACGCAGTATTTT. It codes for CASSLGTSGGNTQYF.

The chain combines TRBV6-1 with TRBJ1-1, with 8 positions matching TRBD1. Trimming removed 3 bases from V and 1 base from J; junction bases left unmatched: 7. Germline V CDR1 and CDR2: MNHNS, SASEGT. The length of the CDR3 is 16 residues. This chain's CDR3 is CASSDRWTGRNTEAFF. CDR3 sequence (DNA): TGTGCCAGCAGTGACCGATGGACAGGGAGGAACACTGAAGCTTTCTTT.

This chain uses TRBV21-1 with TRBJ1-6. TRBV21-1 is deemed a pseudogene. The CDR3 contains 15 residues. CDR3 sequence (DNA): TGTGCCAGCAGCACCCAAAATAGAGGGAATTCACCCCTCCACTTT. Protein: CASSTQNRGNSPLHF.

The CDR3: CASSQRSYSPLHF. The CDR3 DNA sequence: TGTGCCAGCAGTCAAAGGTCCTATTCACCCCTCCACTTT. The genes are TRBV27 and TRBJ1-6; D is unresolved. Trimming pared 5 bases from V and 8 bases from J, leaving 10 bases between. The CDR3 covers 13 residues. CDR1 is MNHEY, CDR2 SMNVEV, per germline (reference sequence).

The genes are TRBV11-2 and TRBJ2-7; D remains ambiguous. Germline V gene sequence: CDR1 SGHAT, CDR2 FQNNGV. This CDR3 has 13 residues. Trimming stripped 3 bases from V and 2 bases from J, with 8 bases between. The CDR3 reads CASSLVRPYEQYF. The CDR3 DNA follows: TGTGCCAGCAGCTTGGTAAGACCCTACGAGCAGTACTTC.

This clone was detected only a few times. V and J are TRBV6-5 and TRBJ1-3; D possibly corresponds to TRBD1 (5 bases). Germline V gene sequence: CDR1 MNHEY, CDR2 SVGAGI. V lost 0 bases and J 3 bases, leaving 12 bases between the germline ends. The CDR3 is 16 residues long. The CDR3: CASSYSSQGFGNTIYF. CDR3 in DNA: TGTGCCAGCAGTTACTCGTCCCAGGGCTTTGGAAACACCATATATTTT.

The rearrangement links TRBV28 to TRBJ1-1, with TRBD1 as a possible D gene (5 bases). There are 13 residues in the CDR3. Germline V CDR1 and CDR2: MDHEN, SYDVKM. The V gene lost 5 bases and the J gene lost 8 bases, with 15 bases spanning the gap. CDR3 sequence: CASSPPTEPEAFF. The CDR3 nucleotides are TGTGCCAGCAGTCCTCCGACAGAGCCGGAAGCTTTCTTT.

The chain recombines TRBV5-8 with TRBJ2-5; D may be TRBD1 (6 bases). The CDR3 has 16 amino acids. V dropped 0 bases and J dropped 0 bases, with 12 bases sitting between them. Germline V CDR1 and CDR2: SGHTS, YDEGEE. Here the CDR3 DNA reads TGTGCCAGCAGCTTGGGGGACACCCCGTACCAAGAGACCCAGTACTTC. Protein: CASSLGDTPYQETQYF.

This clone occurred a few times. This chain uses TRBV4-2 with TRBJ2-7; no definite D call. Germline lookup yields CDR1 LGHNA and CDR2 YNFKEQ. This CDR3 contains 14 residues. The germline V and J ends were trimmed by 1 base and 0 bases, with 7 bases remaining between them. The CDR3 sequence is CASSQVQLSYEQYF. CDR3 DNA: TGTGCCAGCAGCCAAGTCCAGCTCTCCTACGAGCAGTACTTC.

This sequence joins TRBV19 and TRBJ1-4; the D gene is possibly TRBD1 (5 bases). V lost 6 bases and J lost 8, with 13 bases in between. Germline CDR1 reads LNHDA; CDR2 reads SQIVND (reference sequence). This CDR3 has 13 amino acids. The CDR3, as DNA: TGTGCCAGTAGGGGACGGAGCCGAGAAAAACTGTTTTTT. This sequence encodes CASRGRSREKLFF.

This chain connects TRBV5-1 to TRBJ2-7; the D is unclear. The CDR3 is 13 amino acids. The ends were cut back, 4 bases at V and 4 bases at J, with 12 bases in the middle. From germline, CDR1 is SGHRS and CDR2 YFSETQ. Here the CDR3 reads CASSASSGYEQYF. Written as DNA, the CDR3 is TGCGCCAGCAGCGCCTCGTCCGGGTACGAGCAGTACTTC. Full variable domain (missing parts from reference TRBV5-1 and TRBJ2-7): KAGVTQTPRYLIKTRGQQVTLSCSPISGHRSVSWYQQTPGQGLQFLFEYFSETQRNKGNFPGRFSGRQFSNSRSEMNVSTLELGDSALYLCASSASSGYEQYFGPGTRLTVT.

The CDR3 nucleotides are TGTGCCAGCTCACCCCCGACAGGGGCGAACACTGAAGCTTTCTTT. It yields the protein CASSPPTGANTEAFF. The chain uses TRBV18 and TRBJ1-1; 8 nucleotides agree with TRBD1. The CDR3 has 15 amino acids. The ends lost 3 bases at V and 1 base at J; junction bases unmatched: 4. Germline V lookup: CDR1 KGHSH, CDR2 LQKENI.

This chain joins TRBV20-1 and TRBJ1-2; the D is unclear. Germline loops: CDR1 DFQATT, CDR2 SNEGSKA (reference sequence). This CDR3 is built from 10 residues. The V end lost 5 bases, the J end lost 10 bases, and 11 bases lay between the germline ends. The CDR3 DNA reads as TGCAGTGCTCAAGCAGAGGACTACACCTTC. Amino acid sequence: CSAQAEDYTF.

The rearrangement links TRBV7-8 to TRBJ1-1; D is uncertain. The CDR3 consists of 16 residues. CDR1 SGHVS and CDR2 FQNEAQ come from the germline V gene. Trimming took off 3 bases at V and 2 bases at J, with 16 bases between the two ends. CDR3 in DNA: TGTGCCAGCAGCTTTCCACCTAGTATCGCAAACACTGAAGCTTTCTTT. As protein: CASSFPPSIANTEAFF. Full variable domain (rest looked up from reference TRBV7-8 and TRBJ1-1): GAGVSQSPRYKVAKRGQDVALRCDPISGHVSLFWYQQALGQGPEFLTYFQNEAQLDKSGLPSDRFFAERPEGSVSTLKIQRTQQEDSAVYLCASSFPPSIANTEAFFGQGTRLTVV.

This clone has only one observation. CDR3: CASSPASGTGVYGYTF. CDR3 bases: TGTGCCAGCAGCCCGGCGTCGGGGACAGGTGTCTATGGCTACACCTTC. The chain employs TRBV5-4 and TRBJ1-2; 8 bases agree with TRBD1. J gave up 4 bases and V 4 bases, and 12 bases lay outside the gene matches. CDR1 SGHNT and CDR2 YYREEE come from the germline V gene (reference sequence). The CDR3 is 16 residues long.

The rearrangement links TRBV6-5 to TRBJ1-5; unclear D gene. The V end lost 5 bases, the J end lost 2 bases, and 10 bases lay between the germline ends. Germline lookup yields CDR1 MNHEY and CDR2 SVGAGI. This CDR3 is 14 amino acids long. CDR3 residues: CASSERWGNQPQHF. In DNA, the CDR3 is TGTGCCAGCAGTGAGCGGTGGGGCAATCAGCCCCAGCATTTT.